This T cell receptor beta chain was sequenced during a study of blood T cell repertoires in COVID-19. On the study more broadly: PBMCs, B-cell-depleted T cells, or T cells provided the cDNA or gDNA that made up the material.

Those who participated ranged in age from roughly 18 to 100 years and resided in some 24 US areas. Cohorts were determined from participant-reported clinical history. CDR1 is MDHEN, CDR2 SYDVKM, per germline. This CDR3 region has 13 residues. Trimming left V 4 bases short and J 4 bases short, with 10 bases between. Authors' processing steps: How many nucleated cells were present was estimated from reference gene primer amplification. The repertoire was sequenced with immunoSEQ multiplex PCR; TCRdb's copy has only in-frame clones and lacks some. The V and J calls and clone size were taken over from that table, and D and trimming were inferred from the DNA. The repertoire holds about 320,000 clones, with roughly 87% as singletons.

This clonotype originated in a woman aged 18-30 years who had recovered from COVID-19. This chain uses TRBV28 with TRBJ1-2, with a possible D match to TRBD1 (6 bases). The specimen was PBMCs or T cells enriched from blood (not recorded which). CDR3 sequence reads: CASSYRVAYGYTF. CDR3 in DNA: TGTGCCAGCAGTTACAGGGTCGCCTATGGCTACACCTTC.